The clone carrying this T cell receptor (beta chain) has a handful of counts. The antigen remains unidentified. The source of the sample is a study of blood T cells in healthy people across ages. Regarding the study as a whole: Changes in expanded clonotypes were possibly confounded, as the CMV status of donors was unknown. Age advanced and TCR beta diversity per million T cells fell, roughly linearly.

Alongside a J-beta primer mix, a sample-barcoded 5' primer served in a second PCR lasting roughly 7 to 11 cycles. TCRdb fed the 5' RACE reads into MiXCR, producing one record per CDR3 protein. The data show 750,000 to 950,000 distinct CDR3 sequences, 53% seen once. Germline lookup yields CDR1 DFQATT and CDR2 SNEGSKA (reference sequence). The CDR3 is 13 amino acids. V lost 6 bases, J lost 1 base, and 7 bases lay in between. The clonotype comes from a man older than 75 in good health. The chain recombines TRBV20-1 with TRBJ2-6; the D gene is possibly TRBD1 (5 bases). Sequenced sample: blood. The CDR3 is CSAAGSGANVLTF. In DNA, the CDR3 is TGCAGTGCAGCAGGGTCTGGGGCCAACGTCCTGACTTTC.